This T cell receptor beta chain was retrieved from a study of cytomegalovirus exposure and HLA in healthy donors. In the PCR, 60 Vbeta and 13 Jbeta primers were used. Sequencing used immunoSEQ multiplex PCR; TCRdb keeps in-frame clones, though not all of them. The table includes roughly 140,000 clones, less than 85% detected once. CDR3 length equals 18 residues. Germline V gene data show CDR1 as MNHEY and CDR2 as SMNVEV (reference sequence). With V trimmed by 5 bases and J by 3 bases, 18 bases remained unmatched. This sequence was found in a man between 35 and 55 years old in good health and CMV-seropositive. The sequenced sample consisted of PBMCs. The chain links TRBV27 to TRBJ1-2, with TRBD1 matching 7 bases. Written as DNA, the CDR3 is TGTGCCAGCAGTCCGTCGGACAGGTATATTCTCCCCCACTATGGCTACACCTTC. Translation: CASSPSDRYILPHYGYTF.